This T cell receptor (beta chain) appears in the sequencing data of a study of T cells after yellow fever vaccination (dated by TCRdb to between 2018 and 2021). Describing the broader study: The SMART-Seq v4 Ultra Low Input RNA kit was used to prepare libraries from fractions with low cell numbers. To track T-cell clones before and after primary and booster YFV17D yellow fever vaccination, bulk TCR alpha and beta repertoires were sequenced longitudinally. The cohort comprised two healthy male donors, one aged 18 to 29 and one aged 30 to 40 years. Blood samples were taken at several timepoints before and after primary and secondary immunization, and bulk PBMC replicates and cell subsets were isolated.

The sequencer listed for this sample is Illumina NovaSeq 6000. TCR cDNA was synthesized by 5'RACE template switching, through which a universal primer site and unique molecular identifiers were introduced. cDNA synthesis was primed from both the TCR alpha and TCR beta constant segments. Library amplification involved two PCR steps, and the second step added sample barcodes and sequencing adapters. Sequencing of libraries was performed on Illumina HiSeq 2500 (2x100 bp) or NovaSeq (2x150 bp). Per the source publication's procedure: Demultiplexing of reads and collapsing into UMI consensus sequences were performed with MIGEC, and V(D)J alignment was carried out with MiXCR. Vaccine-responding clonotypes were identified with edgeR using replicate PBMC samples, with FDR below 0.01 and a log2 fold change above 5 up to day 15 being required. Each bulk clonotype was labeled CD4 or CD8 based on which sequenced repertoire, CD4 or CD8, contained the clonotype at higher abundance. The public sequencing data were trimmed at Q25 with fastp and processed into clonotypes with MiXCR by TCRdb, which kept only in-frame beta chains. CDR3 protein sequences are deduplicated, and each keeps its most common genes and DNA. These V and J calls originate from TCRdb's pipeline instead of the authors' own analysis. For this sample the table gives about 340,000 distinct CDR3 sequences, of which approximately 4.2% were detected only once. More than 20% of the sample lies in the top ten.

This clonotype was seen more than once but under ten times. What this receptor recognizes is not known. The input lacks base qualities; no much larger clone sits a single base away. In the germline V gene (reference sequence), CDR1 corresponds to SGHNT and CDR2 to YYREEE. V has 4 bases trimmed and J has 2 bases trimmed; junction bases matching no gene number 8. CDR3 length: 16 amino acids, cysteine to phenylalanine. The CDR3 DNA has 48 bases and is translated from base 1. Study-wide findings and limitations: Because the study included only a couple of donors, the extent to which the findings can be generalized is limited. Most clones expanded after primary vaccination (roughly 96% of CD4 and 88% of CD8) were re-detected after the booster, suggesting that broad memory maintenance occurred. The secondary T-cell response was weaker than the primary response but faster, peaking on day 5 instead of day 15. Because abundant contaminating clonotypes from the bulk population could be contained in FACS-sorted repertoires, computational filtering was required. A small share of clonotypes was detected in both CD4 and CD8 compartments, with the overlap likely arising from convergent recombination.

The treatment or condition label, as the study defines it: live attenuated yellow fever vaccine strain. At every blood-draw timepoint, two biological replicates of bulk PBMCs were collected. PBMCs were isolated from peripheral blood using a standard Ficoll-Paque protocol. TriZol was used to extract RNA from bulk PBMCs, CD4 and CD8 fractions, and dextramer-positive and dextramer-negative fractions. The sample consisted of PBMCs, taken 5 days after the yellow fever booster vaccination. The chain is made from TRBV5-4 and TRBJ2-3, with 9 middle bases fitting TRBD1. The source of this sequence is a man aged 18 to 29 who received the YFV17D yellow fever vaccine. The CDR3 is CASSPRDRVFTDTQYF. The DNA sequence is given as TGTGCCAGCAGCCCTCGGGACAGGGTATTCACAGATACGCAGTATTTT.